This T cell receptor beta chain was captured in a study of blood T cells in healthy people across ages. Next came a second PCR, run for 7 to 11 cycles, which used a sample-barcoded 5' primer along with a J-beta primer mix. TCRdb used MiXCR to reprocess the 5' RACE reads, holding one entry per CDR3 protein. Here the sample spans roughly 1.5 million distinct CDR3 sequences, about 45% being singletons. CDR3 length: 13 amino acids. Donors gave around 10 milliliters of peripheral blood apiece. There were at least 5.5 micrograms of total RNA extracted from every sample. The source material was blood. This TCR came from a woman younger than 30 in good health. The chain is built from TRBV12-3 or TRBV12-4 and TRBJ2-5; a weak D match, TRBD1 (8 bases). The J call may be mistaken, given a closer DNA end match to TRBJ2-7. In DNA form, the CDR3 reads TGTGCCAGCAGCTTGACAGGGGAGGGCGAGCAGTACTTC. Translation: CASSLTGEGEQYF.